A single sample gave rise to the 11 T cell receptor beta chains below, sequenced in a study of spatial heterogeneity in lung cancer. From the 5' RACE reads, TCRdb called clonotypes with MiXCR, one entry per CDR3 protein. The sample lists 6,000 to 9,000 distinct CDR3 sequences, around 5% occurring once. The time point here: sample taken at primary tumor resection. Whole RNA, which was extracted from tumor, nontumor lung tissue or frozen PBMC, was sequenced without any cell sorting. This specimen consisted of PBMCs, obtained at surgery. These receptors all come from a male donor with early-stage non-small cell lung cancer.

This clonotype was recorded many times. The V and J genes are TRBV7-2 and TRBJ2-3; TRBD2 agrees at 11 bases. The germline V gene has CDR1 SGHTA and CDR2 FQGNSA. After removal of 5 bases from V and 2 bases from J, the junction contained 9 bases not matched to a gene. CDR3 size: 17 residues. CDR3 region: CASSPVGLAAYTDTQYF. The CDR3 region has the DNA TGTGCCAGCAGCCCCGTGGGACTAGCGGCATACACAGATACGCAGTATTTT.

This clonotype occurred many times. As DNA, the CDR3 is TGCAGTGCTAAACGACTAGCGACCTACGAGCAGTACTTC. It yields the protein CSAKRLATYEQYF. This sequence joins TRBV20-1 and TRBJ2-7; 8 bases fit TRBD2. Germline V lookup: CDR1 DFQATT, CDR2 SNEGSKA (reference sequence). The CDR3 has 13 residues. J was trimmed by 2 bases and V by 4 bases; bases with no gene match: 4.

In this sample, this clonotype turned up many times. One junction end does not reproduce the germline sequence, and a read error may be involved. V gene TRBV4-2 combines with J gene TRBJ2-1, with a tentative D call TRBD1 (5 bases). The CDR3 has 15 residues. From germline, CDR1 is LGHNA and CDR2 YNFKEQ. CDR3 amino acids: CASSQDRSPYNEQFF. For the CDR3, the DNA is TGTGCCAGCAGTCAAGACAGAAGTCCCTACAATGAGCAGTTCTTC.

The sample holds many counts of this clonotype. The chain employs TRBV2 and TRBJ2-1; no firm D call. Trimming removed 6 bases from V and 4 bases from J, with 19 bases in between. The CDR3 loop spans 16 amino acids. Germline lookup yields CDR1 SNHLY and CDR2 FYNNEI. The CDR3 nucleotides read TGTGCCAGCAGAGAGGAAGATGCGACTCTATACAATGAGCAGTTCTTC. This gives the protein CASREEDATLYNEQFF.

As to this clonotype: A much larger clone is a single base away; this may be a read error. The rearrangement uses TRBV5-1 and TRBJ2-7; 9 bases fit TRBD1. V was clipped by 4 bases and J by 2 bases; unmatched bases: 7. The germline CDR1 and CDR2 sequences are SGHRS and YFSETQ. This CDR3 is built from 15 residues. The CDR3: CASSEGTGPAYEQYF. The CDR3 bases are TGCGCCAGCAGCGAGGGGACAGGGCCAGCCTACGAGCAGTACTTC.

This clonotype was detected many times. The chain is built from TRBV15 and TRBJ2-3, with TRBD2 as a possible D gene (6 bases). CDR1 is LNHNV, CDR2 YYDKDF, per germline (reference sequence). The CDR3 runs to 15 residues. The V end was cut by 5 bases, the J end by 0 bases, with 12 bases between. CDR3 sequence (DNA): TGTGCCACCAGCCGGGCGGGATCTAGCACAGATACGCAGTATTTT. Its translation is CATSRAGSSTDTQYF.

The chain uses TRBV18 and TRBJ2-7; the match to TRBD1 covers 9 bases. Germline V CDR1 and CDR2: KGHSH, LQKENI. This CDR3 spans 15 amino acids. V lost 1 base to trimming and J lost 4 bases; unmatched junction nucleotides: 5. The CDR3 DNA is TGTGCCAGCTCACCACGGGGGACAGGGAATTACGAGCAGTACTTC. This gives the protein CASSPRGTGNYEQYF.

This clonotype was counted at least ten times. The rearrangement joins TRBV5-1 to TRBJ1-5; no definite D call. Trimming took off 2 bases at V and 4 bases at J, with 13 bases between the two ends. Germline loops: CDR1 SGHRS, CDR2 YFSETQ. This CDR3 is 15 amino acids long. CDR3 in DNA: TGCGCCAGCAGCTTCGTCCCGGGTCAAAATCAGCCCCAGCATTTT. Amino acid sequence: CASSFVPGQNQPQHF.

This clonotype was detected many times. The chain has TRBV6-1 and TRBJ2-1, with TRBD2 matching 12 bases. CDR3 size: 16 residues. V was pared by 4 bases and J by 8 bases, with 9 bases of the junction left unmatched. The germline V gene has CDR1 MNHNS and CDR2 SASEGT. The CDR3 reads CASSAMTSGRSHEQFF. Written as DNA, the CDR3 is TGTGCCAGCAGTGCCATGACTAGCGGGAGATCCCATGAGCAGTTCTTC.

Concerning this clonotype itself: One base away lies a much larger clone, so this may be a sequencing read error. The V and J genes are TRBV27 and TRBJ2-7; TRBD1 might be the D (6 bases). Germline CDR1 MNHEY, CDR2 SMNVEV (reference sequence). The V gene lost 2 bases and the J gene lost 3 bases, with 11 bases spanning the gap. The CDR3 length is 14 residues. The CDR3, as DNA: TGTGCCAGCAGTTTACGGGACACTCTCTACGAGCAGTACTTC. It is translated as CASSLRDTLYEQYF.

In its sample, this clonotype ranks as large (0.1 to 1%). The CDR3 spells CASSVAGGISDTQYF. CDR3 DNA: TGTGCCAGCAGCGTCGCAGGGGGCATTTCAGATACGCAGTATTTT. The chain couples TRBV5-6 to TRBJ2-3, with 8 bases that match TRBD1. The CDR3 is 15 amino acids. Germline CDR1 is SGHDT and CDR2 is YYEEEE. V gave up 4 bases and J gave up 4 bases; unmatched junction bases: 8.